These T cell receptor beta chains were read from a single sample in a study of blood T cell repertoires in COVID-19. The data were produced by immunoSEQ multiplex PCR, yet TCRdb's version contains in-frame clones alone and is incomplete. Among tens of thousands of clones, around 85% were seen once, and the ten largest hold roughly 15%. Sample: peripheral blood. The receptors here all came from a woman aged 80 or over with active or convalescent COVID-19. Each CDR3 is given with its conserved first and last residue. The D gene is left open where the match is weak. For some rows the clone size is stated as once, few or many, or as a class when expanded; others skip it.

>TRBJ2-5|.|TRBD2|TRBV7-6
CASSLVPSGGAGGETQYF
TGTGCCAGCAGCTTAGTCCCTAGCGGGGGGGCCGGAGGAGAGACCCAGTACTTC
>TRBJ1-2|.|.|TRBV18
CASSPPDGGRGYTF
TGTGCCAGCTCACCACCGGACGGCGGGCGTGGCTACACCTTC
>TRBJ2-3|.|TRBD2|TRBV5-6
CASSLRTSGRTDTQYF
TGTGCCAGCAGCCTCCGGACTAGCGGGAGAACAGATACGCAGTATTTT
>TRBJ2-3|.|TRBD2|TRBV28
CASSLGFRTSGYTQYF
TGTGCCAGCAGTTTAGGTTTCCGGACTAGCGGTTATACGCAGTATTTT
>TRBJ2-7|once|.|TRBV9
CASSVAGSPYEQYF
TGTGCCAGCAGCGTAGCGGGTTCCCCCTACGAGCAGTACTTC
>TRBJ2-1|.|.|TRBV2
CASLWELGNEQFF
TGTGCCAGCTTATGGGAGCTGGGCAATGAGCAGTTCTTC
>TRBJ2-5|once|.|TRBV7-2
CASSLTAFETQYF
TGTGCCAGCAGTTTGACAGCCTTTGAGACCCAGTACTTC
>TRBJ2-5|.|TRBD2|TRBV25-1
CASSEYAGGGETQYF
TGTGCCAGCAGTGAATATGCCGGGGGAGGGGAGACCCAGTACTTC
>TRBJ2-7|.|TRBD1|TRBV6-1
CASSVLGQGHPYEQYF
TGTGCCAGCAGTGTCTTAGGACAGGGCCACCCCTACGAGCAGTACTTC
>TRBJ2-5|.|TRBD2|TRBV6-2/TRBV6-3
CASSLTGGPQETQYF
TGTGCCAGCAGCCTAACGGGGGGGCCCCAAGAGACCCAGTACTTC
>TRBJ1-5|once|TRBD1|TRBV6-5
CASSQRQGWQPQHF
TGTGCCAGCAGTCAAAGACAGGGTTGGCAGCCCCAGCATTTT
>TRBJ2-1|.|.|TRBV9
CASSPFPGPSDEQFF
TGTGCCAGCAGCCCCTTCCCTGGGCCCTCGGATGAGCAGTTCTTC
>TRBJ1-5|.|.|TRBV6-6
CASSPWGFPRHF
TGTGCCAGCAGTCCATGGGGCTTCCCACGGCATTTT
>TRBJ1-2|few|TRBD1|TRBV5-6
CASSLQGQYYGYTF
TGTGCCAGCAGCTTGCAGGGACAGTACTATGGCTACACCTTC
>TRBJ2-3|.|.|TRBV3-1/TRBV3-2
CASSQDLVGGVYTQYF
TGTGCCAGCAGCCAAGATTTAGTGGGAGGAGTATATACGCAGTATTTT
>TRBJ2-1|.|TRBD2|TRBV25-1
CASSPRTSGGASDEQFF
TGTGCCAGCAGTCCCCGGACTAGCGGGGGGGCTAGCGATGAGCAGTTCTTC
>TRBJ2-1|.|TRBD2|TRBV15
CATSRAGTSGYNEQFF
TGTGCCACCAGCAGAGCCGGGACTAGCGGATACAATGAGCAGTTCTTC
>TRBJ2-5|.|.|TRBV5-6
CASSGTGGRGETQYF
TGTGCCAGCAGCGGTACCGGGGGACGTGGAGAGACCCAGTACTTC
>TRBJ1-1|.|.|TRBV3-1/TRBV3-2
CASRQSMNTEAFF
TGTGCCAGCCGACAGTCCATGAACACTGAAGCTTTCTTT
>TRBJ1-1|.|.|TRBV12-3/TRBV12-4
CASSRWGAEAFF
TGTGCCAGCAGTCGATGGGGAGCTGAAGCTTTCTTT
>TRBJ1-2|.|TRBD1|TRBV18
CASSLQGIYGYTF
TGTGCCAGCTCACTACAGGGGATCTATGGCTACACCTTC
>TRBJ1-3|.|.|TRBV19
CASSIAGGGSGNTIYF
TGTGCCAGTAGTATTGCGGGTGGAGGCTCTGGAAACACCATATATTTT
>TRBJ2-1|.|TRBD2|TRBV5-6
CASSLLAGGPPNEQFF
TGTGCCAGCAGCTTACTAGCGGGGGGGCCTCCCAATGAGCAGTTCTTC
>TRBJ2-2|.|.|TRBV29-1
CSVHLTRETGELFF
TGCAGCGTTCATCTCACTCGGGAGACGGGGGAGCTGTTTTTT
>TRBJ2-1|.|.|TRBV5-6
CASSRLGGRVNEQFF
TGTGCCAGCAGCCGGCTAGGGGGTCGGGTAAATGAGCAGTTCTTC
>TRBJ2-7|once|TRBD2|TRBV15
CATSRSPGLASYEQYF
TGTGCCACCAGCAGGAGTCCGGGACTAGCGTCCTACGAGCAGTACTTC
>TRBJ1-5|.|.|TRBV7-9
CASSLPRAPLGSNQPQHF
TGTGCCAGCAGCTTGCCGAGGGCACCCTTAGGAAGCAATCAGCCCCAGCATTTT